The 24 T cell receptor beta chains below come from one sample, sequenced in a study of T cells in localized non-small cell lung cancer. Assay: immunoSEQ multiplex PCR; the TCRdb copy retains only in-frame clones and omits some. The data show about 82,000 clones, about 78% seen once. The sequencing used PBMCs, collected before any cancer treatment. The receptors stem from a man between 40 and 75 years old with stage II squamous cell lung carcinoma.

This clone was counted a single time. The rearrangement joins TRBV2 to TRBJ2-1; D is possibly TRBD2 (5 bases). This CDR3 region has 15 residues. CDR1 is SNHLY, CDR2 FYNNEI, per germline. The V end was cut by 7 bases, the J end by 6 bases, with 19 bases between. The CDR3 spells CASKVEGMVGNEQFF. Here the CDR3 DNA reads TGTGCCAGCAAGGTTGAGGGTATGGTGGGCAATGAGCAGTTCTTC. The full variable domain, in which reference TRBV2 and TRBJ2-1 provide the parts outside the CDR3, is EPEVTQTPSHQVTQMGQEVILRCVPISNHLYFYWYRQILGQKVEFLVSFYNNEISEKSEIFDDQFSVERPDGSNFTLKIRSTKLEDSAMYFCASKVEGMVGNEQFFGPGTRLTVL.

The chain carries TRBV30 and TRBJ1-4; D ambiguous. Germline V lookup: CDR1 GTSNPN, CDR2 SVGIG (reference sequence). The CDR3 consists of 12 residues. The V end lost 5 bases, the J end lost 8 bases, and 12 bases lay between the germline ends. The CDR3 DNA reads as TGTGCCTGGGACTATTCGCGAGAAAAACTGTTTTTT. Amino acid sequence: CAWDYSREKLFF.

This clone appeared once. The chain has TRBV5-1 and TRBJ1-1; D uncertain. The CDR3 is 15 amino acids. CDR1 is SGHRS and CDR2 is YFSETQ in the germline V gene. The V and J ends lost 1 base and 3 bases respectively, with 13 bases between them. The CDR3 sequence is CASSLLAPSYTEAFF. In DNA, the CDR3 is TGCGCCAGCAGCTTGTTAGCTCCGTCTTACACTGAAGCTTTCTTT.

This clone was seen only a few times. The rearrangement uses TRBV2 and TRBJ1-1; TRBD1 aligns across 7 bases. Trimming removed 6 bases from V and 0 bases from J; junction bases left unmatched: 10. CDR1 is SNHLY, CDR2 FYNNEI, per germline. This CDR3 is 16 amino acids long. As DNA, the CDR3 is TGTGCCAGCAGGGCCGGGACAGCAAAAATGAACACTGAAGCTTTCTTT. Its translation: CASRAGTAKMNTEAFF.

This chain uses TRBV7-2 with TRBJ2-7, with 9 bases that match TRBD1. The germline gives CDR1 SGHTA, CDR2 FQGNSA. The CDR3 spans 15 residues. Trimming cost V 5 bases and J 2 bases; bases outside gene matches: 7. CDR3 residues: CASSPLGTGPYEQYF. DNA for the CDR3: TGTGCCAGCAGCCCTCTCGGGACAGGGCCCTACGAGCAGTACTTC.

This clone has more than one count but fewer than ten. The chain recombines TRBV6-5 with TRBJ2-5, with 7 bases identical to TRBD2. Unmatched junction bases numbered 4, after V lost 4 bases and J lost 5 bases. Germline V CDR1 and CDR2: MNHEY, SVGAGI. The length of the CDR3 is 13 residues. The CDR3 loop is CASSWGGGETQYF. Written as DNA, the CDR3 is TGTGCCAGCAGTTGGGGGGGAGGGGAGACCCAGTACTTC.

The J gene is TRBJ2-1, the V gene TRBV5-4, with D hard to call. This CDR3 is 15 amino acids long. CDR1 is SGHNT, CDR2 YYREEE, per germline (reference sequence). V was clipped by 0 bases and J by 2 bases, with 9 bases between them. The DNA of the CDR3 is TGTGCCAGCAGCTTGGAAGGTCCCCCCTACAATGAGCAGTTCTTC. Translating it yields CASSLEGPPYNEQFF.

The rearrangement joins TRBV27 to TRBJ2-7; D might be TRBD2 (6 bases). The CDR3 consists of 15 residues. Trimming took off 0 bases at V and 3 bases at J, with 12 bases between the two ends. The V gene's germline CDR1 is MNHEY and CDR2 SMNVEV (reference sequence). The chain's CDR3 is CASSLSPGEVYEQYF. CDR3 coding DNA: TGTGCCAGCAGTTTATCCCCGGGGGAGGTCTACGAGCAGTACTTC.

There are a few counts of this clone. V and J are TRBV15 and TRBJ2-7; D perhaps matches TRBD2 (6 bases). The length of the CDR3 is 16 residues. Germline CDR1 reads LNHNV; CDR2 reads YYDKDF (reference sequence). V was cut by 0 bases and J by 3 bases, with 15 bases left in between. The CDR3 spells CATSRELTVRGYEQYF. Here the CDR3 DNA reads TGTGCCACCAGCAGAGAATTGACAGTGCGGGGCTACGAGCAGTACTTC.

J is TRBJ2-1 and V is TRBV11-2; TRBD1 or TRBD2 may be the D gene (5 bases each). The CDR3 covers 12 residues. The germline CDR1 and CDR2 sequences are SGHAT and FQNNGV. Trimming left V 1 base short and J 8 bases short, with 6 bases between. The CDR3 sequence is CASSLVGDEQFF. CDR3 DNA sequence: TGTGCCAGCAGCTTAGTGGGGGATGAGCAGTTCTTC. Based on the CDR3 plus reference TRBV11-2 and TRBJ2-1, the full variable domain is EAGVAQSPRYKIIEKRQSVAFWCNPISGHATLYWYQQILGQGPKLLIQFQNNGVVDDSQLPKDRFSAERLKGVDSTLKIQPAKLEDSAVYLCASSLVGDEQFFGPGTRLTVL.

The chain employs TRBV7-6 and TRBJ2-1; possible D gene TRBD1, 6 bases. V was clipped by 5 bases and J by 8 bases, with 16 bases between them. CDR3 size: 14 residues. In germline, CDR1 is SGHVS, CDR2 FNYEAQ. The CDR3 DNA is TGTGCCAGCAGCCCCTTCTACAGGGCCGATGAGCAGTTCTTC. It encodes CASSPFYRADEQFF.

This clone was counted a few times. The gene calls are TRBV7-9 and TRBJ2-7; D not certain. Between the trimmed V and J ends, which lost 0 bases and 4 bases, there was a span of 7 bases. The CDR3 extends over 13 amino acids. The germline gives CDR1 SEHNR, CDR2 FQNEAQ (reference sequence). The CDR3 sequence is CASSLAVGYEQYF. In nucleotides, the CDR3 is TGTGCCAGCAGCTTAGCGGTCGGGTACGAGCAGTACTTC.

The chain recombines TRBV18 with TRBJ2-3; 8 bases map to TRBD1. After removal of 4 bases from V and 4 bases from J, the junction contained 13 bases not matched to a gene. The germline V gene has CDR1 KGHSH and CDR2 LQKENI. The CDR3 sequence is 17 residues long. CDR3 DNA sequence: TGTGCCAGCTCACAATTACCGCAGGGGGCTCGGGCAGATACGCAGTATTTT. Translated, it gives CASSQLPQGARADTQYF.

CDR3 sequence: CAWSVRRDSEAFF. CDR3 DNA: TGTGCCTGGAGTGTACGGCGGGACAGTGAAGCTTTCTTT. The V and J genes are TRBV30 and TRBJ1-1; TRBD1 aligns across 7 bases. Trimming took 0 bases from V and 7 from J; bases not matched to a gene: 5. Germline assignment: CDR1 GTSNPN and CDR2 SVGIG (reference sequence). This CDR3 contains 13 residues.

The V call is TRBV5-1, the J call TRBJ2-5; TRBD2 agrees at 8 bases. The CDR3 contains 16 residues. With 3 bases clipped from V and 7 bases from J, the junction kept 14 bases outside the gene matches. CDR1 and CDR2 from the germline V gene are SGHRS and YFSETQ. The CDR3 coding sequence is TGCGCCAGCAGCTACCTGAGCGGGAGCGGGAAGGCGACCCAGTACTTC. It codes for CASSYLSGSGKATQYF.

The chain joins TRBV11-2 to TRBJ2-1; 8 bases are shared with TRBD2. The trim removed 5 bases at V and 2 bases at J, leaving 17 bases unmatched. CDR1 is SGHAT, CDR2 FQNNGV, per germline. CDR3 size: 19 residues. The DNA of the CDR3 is TGTGCCAGCAGCAGACGGACCCCTAAAGCGGGAGCCACCTACAATGAGCAGTTCTTC. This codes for CASSRRTPKAGATYNEQFF.

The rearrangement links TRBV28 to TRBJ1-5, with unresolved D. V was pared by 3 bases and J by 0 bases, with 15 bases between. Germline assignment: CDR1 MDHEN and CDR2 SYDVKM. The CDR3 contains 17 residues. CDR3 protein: CASSFPGSRNSNQPQHF. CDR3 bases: TGTGCCAGCAGTTTCCCGGGAAGCCGGAATAGCAATCAGCCCCAGCATTTT.

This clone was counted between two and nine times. CDR3 amino acids: CASSPPLSSGANVLTF. CDR3 nucleotide sequence: TGTGCCAGCAGCCCCCCACTATCCTCTGGGGCCAACGTCCTGACTTTC. The rearrangement joins TRBV7-9 to TRBJ2-6, with D unclear. Germline assignment: CDR1 SEHNR and CDR2 FQNEAQ (reference sequence). Trimming left V 5 bases short and J 0 bases short, with 11 bases between. There are 16 residues in the CDR3.

The DNA for the CDR3 is TGCAGCGTTGATATAGGGACAAACGAGCAGTACTTC. Protein sequence: CSVDIGTNEQYF. The chain is built from TRBV29-1 and TRBJ2-7; D perhaps matches TRBD1 (6 bases). Between the trimmed V and J ends, which lost 3 bases and 5 bases, there was a span of 11 bases. The germline V gene encodes CDR1 SQVTM and CDR2 ANQGSEA. This CDR3 region has 12 residues.

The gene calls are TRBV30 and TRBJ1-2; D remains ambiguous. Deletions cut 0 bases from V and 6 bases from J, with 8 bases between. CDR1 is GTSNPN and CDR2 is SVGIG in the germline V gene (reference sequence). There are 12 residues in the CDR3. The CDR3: CAWSVSEDGYTF. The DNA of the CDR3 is TGTGCCTGGAGTGTATCCGAGGATGGCTACACCTTC.

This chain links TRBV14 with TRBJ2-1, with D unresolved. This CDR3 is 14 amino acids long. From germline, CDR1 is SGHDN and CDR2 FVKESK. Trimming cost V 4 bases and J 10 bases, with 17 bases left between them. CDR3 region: CASSPTGSVREQFF. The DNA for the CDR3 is TGTGCCAGCAGCCCTACCGGATCTGTTCGGGAGCAGTTCTTC.

CDR3 amino acids: CASSLGFGTFEQYF. CDR3 sequence (DNA): TGCGCCAGCAGCTTGGGTTTCGGGACCTTCGAGCAGTACTTC. This chain links TRBV5-1 with TRBJ2-7, with D perhaps matching TRBD1 or TRBD2 (5 bases each). V gave up 0 bases and J gave up 6 bases, with 13 bases separating them. The length of the CDR3 is 14 residues. Looked up from germline, CDR1 is SGHRS and CDR2 is YFSETQ.

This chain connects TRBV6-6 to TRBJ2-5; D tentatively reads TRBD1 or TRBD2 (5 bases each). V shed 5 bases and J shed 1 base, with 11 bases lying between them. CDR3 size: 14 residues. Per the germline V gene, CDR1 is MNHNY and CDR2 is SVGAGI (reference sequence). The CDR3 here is CASSRGVLQETQYF. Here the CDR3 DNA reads TGTGCCAGCAGTAGAGGGGTGCTCCAAGAGACCCAGTACTTC.

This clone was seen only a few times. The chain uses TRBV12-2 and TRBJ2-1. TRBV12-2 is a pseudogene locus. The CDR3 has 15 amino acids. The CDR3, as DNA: TGTGCAAGTCGCTTAGTCCTTCCCTCGATGTATGAGCAGTTCTTC. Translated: CASRLVLPSMYEQFF.